The next 9 T cell receptor beta chains were all read from a single sample in a study of response to subunit inactivated influenza vaccine. MiXCR, run by TCRdb on the RT-PCR reads, gives a single entry per CDR3 protein. The sample consists of about 310,000 distinct CDR3 sequences, 22% of them appearing once. The sequencing used PBMCs from blood, collected around 22 months after vaccination. The receptors originated from a man in his fifties or sixties who received an inactivated influenza vaccine.

Of note for this clonotype: Likely a read error: the CDR3 ends without its conserved phenylalanine or tryptophan. In DNA form, the CDR3 reads TGCGCCAGCAGCCCGGACAGCCTCAATCAGCCCCAGCATATT. Its translation is CASSPDSLNQPQHI. The chain has TRBV5-1 and TRBJ1-5; maybe TRBD1 (6 bases). Germline values: CDR1 SGHRS, CDR2 YFSETQ. The CDR3 loop spans 14 amino acids. The V gene lost 4 bases and the J gene lost 3 bases, with 11 bases spanning the gap.

The chain uses TRBV10-3 and TRBJ1-1, with no clear D. The CDR3 runs to 13 residues. Trimming removed 3 bases from V and 6 bases from J, with 11 bases in between. Germline V gene data show CDR1 as ENHRY and CDR2 as SYGVKD. CDR3 region: CAISDNSRPEAFF. CDR3 in DNA: TGTGCCATCAGTGATAACAGCAGGCCTGAAGCTTTCTTT.

This clonotype has only a few counts. This sequence joins TRBV6-1 and TRBJ1-2, with D tentatively TRBD1 (5 bases). Per the germline V gene, CDR1 is MNHNS and CDR2 is SASEGT. The length of the CDR3 is 13 residues. Trimming pared 6 bases from V and 4 bases from J, leaving 12 bases between. Written as DNA, the CDR3 is TGTGCCAGCAGCGGAGCCAGGGCCTATGGCTACACCTTC. It codes for CASSGARAYGYTF.

This clonotype was counted between two and nine times. This chain links TRBV20-1 with TRBJ1-2; no clear D. CDR1 and CDR2 (germline): DFQATT, SNEGSKA (reference sequence). Trimming removed 3 bases from V and 2 bases from J, with 19 bases in between. This CDR3 comprises 16 residues. The CDR3 nucleotides read TGCAGTGCTAGTGGCGGGGAATCGGCGTGGAACTATGGCTACACCTTC. Its translation is CSASGGESAWNYGYTF.

With respect to this clonotype: This may arise from a read error, as a much more abundant clone is one base away. Likely a read error: the CDR3 ends without its conserved phenylalanine or tryptophan. The chain recombines TRBV10-3 with TRBJ1-2, with TRBD1 matching over 9 bases. Germline V gene lookup returns CDR1 ENHRY and CDR2 SYGVKD. The V segment lost 5 bases and the J segment 5 bases; nucleotides outside the gene matches: 12. This CDR3 comprises 16 residues. Here the CDR3 DNA reads TGTGCCATCAGTAACTCCGGGACAGGGAACACTTATGGCTACACCTAC. This translates into CAISNSGTGNTYGYTY.

The V and J genes are TRBV7-6 and TRBJ2-1, with 7 bases identical to TRBD1. Trimming at V came to 5 bases and at J to 8 bases, leaving 6 bases not matched to a gene. Germline assignment: CDR1 SGHVS and CDR2 FNYEAQ. The CDR3 consists of 13 residues. CDR3 loop: CASSRDRGHEQFF. DNA for the CDR3: TGTGCCAGCAGCCGGGACAGAGGCCATGAGCAGTTCTTC.

V is TRBV9 and J is TRBJ2-7; 9 bases map to TRBD2. The CDR3 loop spans 16 amino acids. Germline CDR1 and CDR2: SGDLS and YYNGEE. J gave up 2 bases and V 0 bases, and 6 bases lay outside the gene matches. The CDR3 sequence is CASSVGGLADAYEQYF. The DNA for the CDR3 is TGTGCCAGCAGCGTAGGGGGACTAGCTGACGCCTACGAGCAGTACTTC.

This clonotype was detected ten times or more. The CDR3 spells CASSFLGQNTEAFF. The CDR3 DNA reads as TGTGCCAGCAGTTTTTTGGGACAGAACACTGAAGCTTTCTTT. The chain uses TRBV12-3 or TRBV12-4 and TRBJ1-1, with a possible D match to TRBD1 (6 bases). V was clipped by 3 bases and J by 1 base, with 9 bases between them. The CDR3 spans 14 residues.

This chain joins TRBV4-1 and TRBJ2-4; TRBD1 matches 7 bases. CDR1 is MGHRA, CDR2 YSYEKL, per germline. The CDR3 runs 14 residues. V dropped 0 bases and J dropped 11; count of bases not matched to a gene: 7. The CDR3 coding sequence is TGCGCCAGCAGCCAAGATAGGGACAGTTTTCTTCAGTACTTC. Encoded protein: CASSQDRDSFLQYF.